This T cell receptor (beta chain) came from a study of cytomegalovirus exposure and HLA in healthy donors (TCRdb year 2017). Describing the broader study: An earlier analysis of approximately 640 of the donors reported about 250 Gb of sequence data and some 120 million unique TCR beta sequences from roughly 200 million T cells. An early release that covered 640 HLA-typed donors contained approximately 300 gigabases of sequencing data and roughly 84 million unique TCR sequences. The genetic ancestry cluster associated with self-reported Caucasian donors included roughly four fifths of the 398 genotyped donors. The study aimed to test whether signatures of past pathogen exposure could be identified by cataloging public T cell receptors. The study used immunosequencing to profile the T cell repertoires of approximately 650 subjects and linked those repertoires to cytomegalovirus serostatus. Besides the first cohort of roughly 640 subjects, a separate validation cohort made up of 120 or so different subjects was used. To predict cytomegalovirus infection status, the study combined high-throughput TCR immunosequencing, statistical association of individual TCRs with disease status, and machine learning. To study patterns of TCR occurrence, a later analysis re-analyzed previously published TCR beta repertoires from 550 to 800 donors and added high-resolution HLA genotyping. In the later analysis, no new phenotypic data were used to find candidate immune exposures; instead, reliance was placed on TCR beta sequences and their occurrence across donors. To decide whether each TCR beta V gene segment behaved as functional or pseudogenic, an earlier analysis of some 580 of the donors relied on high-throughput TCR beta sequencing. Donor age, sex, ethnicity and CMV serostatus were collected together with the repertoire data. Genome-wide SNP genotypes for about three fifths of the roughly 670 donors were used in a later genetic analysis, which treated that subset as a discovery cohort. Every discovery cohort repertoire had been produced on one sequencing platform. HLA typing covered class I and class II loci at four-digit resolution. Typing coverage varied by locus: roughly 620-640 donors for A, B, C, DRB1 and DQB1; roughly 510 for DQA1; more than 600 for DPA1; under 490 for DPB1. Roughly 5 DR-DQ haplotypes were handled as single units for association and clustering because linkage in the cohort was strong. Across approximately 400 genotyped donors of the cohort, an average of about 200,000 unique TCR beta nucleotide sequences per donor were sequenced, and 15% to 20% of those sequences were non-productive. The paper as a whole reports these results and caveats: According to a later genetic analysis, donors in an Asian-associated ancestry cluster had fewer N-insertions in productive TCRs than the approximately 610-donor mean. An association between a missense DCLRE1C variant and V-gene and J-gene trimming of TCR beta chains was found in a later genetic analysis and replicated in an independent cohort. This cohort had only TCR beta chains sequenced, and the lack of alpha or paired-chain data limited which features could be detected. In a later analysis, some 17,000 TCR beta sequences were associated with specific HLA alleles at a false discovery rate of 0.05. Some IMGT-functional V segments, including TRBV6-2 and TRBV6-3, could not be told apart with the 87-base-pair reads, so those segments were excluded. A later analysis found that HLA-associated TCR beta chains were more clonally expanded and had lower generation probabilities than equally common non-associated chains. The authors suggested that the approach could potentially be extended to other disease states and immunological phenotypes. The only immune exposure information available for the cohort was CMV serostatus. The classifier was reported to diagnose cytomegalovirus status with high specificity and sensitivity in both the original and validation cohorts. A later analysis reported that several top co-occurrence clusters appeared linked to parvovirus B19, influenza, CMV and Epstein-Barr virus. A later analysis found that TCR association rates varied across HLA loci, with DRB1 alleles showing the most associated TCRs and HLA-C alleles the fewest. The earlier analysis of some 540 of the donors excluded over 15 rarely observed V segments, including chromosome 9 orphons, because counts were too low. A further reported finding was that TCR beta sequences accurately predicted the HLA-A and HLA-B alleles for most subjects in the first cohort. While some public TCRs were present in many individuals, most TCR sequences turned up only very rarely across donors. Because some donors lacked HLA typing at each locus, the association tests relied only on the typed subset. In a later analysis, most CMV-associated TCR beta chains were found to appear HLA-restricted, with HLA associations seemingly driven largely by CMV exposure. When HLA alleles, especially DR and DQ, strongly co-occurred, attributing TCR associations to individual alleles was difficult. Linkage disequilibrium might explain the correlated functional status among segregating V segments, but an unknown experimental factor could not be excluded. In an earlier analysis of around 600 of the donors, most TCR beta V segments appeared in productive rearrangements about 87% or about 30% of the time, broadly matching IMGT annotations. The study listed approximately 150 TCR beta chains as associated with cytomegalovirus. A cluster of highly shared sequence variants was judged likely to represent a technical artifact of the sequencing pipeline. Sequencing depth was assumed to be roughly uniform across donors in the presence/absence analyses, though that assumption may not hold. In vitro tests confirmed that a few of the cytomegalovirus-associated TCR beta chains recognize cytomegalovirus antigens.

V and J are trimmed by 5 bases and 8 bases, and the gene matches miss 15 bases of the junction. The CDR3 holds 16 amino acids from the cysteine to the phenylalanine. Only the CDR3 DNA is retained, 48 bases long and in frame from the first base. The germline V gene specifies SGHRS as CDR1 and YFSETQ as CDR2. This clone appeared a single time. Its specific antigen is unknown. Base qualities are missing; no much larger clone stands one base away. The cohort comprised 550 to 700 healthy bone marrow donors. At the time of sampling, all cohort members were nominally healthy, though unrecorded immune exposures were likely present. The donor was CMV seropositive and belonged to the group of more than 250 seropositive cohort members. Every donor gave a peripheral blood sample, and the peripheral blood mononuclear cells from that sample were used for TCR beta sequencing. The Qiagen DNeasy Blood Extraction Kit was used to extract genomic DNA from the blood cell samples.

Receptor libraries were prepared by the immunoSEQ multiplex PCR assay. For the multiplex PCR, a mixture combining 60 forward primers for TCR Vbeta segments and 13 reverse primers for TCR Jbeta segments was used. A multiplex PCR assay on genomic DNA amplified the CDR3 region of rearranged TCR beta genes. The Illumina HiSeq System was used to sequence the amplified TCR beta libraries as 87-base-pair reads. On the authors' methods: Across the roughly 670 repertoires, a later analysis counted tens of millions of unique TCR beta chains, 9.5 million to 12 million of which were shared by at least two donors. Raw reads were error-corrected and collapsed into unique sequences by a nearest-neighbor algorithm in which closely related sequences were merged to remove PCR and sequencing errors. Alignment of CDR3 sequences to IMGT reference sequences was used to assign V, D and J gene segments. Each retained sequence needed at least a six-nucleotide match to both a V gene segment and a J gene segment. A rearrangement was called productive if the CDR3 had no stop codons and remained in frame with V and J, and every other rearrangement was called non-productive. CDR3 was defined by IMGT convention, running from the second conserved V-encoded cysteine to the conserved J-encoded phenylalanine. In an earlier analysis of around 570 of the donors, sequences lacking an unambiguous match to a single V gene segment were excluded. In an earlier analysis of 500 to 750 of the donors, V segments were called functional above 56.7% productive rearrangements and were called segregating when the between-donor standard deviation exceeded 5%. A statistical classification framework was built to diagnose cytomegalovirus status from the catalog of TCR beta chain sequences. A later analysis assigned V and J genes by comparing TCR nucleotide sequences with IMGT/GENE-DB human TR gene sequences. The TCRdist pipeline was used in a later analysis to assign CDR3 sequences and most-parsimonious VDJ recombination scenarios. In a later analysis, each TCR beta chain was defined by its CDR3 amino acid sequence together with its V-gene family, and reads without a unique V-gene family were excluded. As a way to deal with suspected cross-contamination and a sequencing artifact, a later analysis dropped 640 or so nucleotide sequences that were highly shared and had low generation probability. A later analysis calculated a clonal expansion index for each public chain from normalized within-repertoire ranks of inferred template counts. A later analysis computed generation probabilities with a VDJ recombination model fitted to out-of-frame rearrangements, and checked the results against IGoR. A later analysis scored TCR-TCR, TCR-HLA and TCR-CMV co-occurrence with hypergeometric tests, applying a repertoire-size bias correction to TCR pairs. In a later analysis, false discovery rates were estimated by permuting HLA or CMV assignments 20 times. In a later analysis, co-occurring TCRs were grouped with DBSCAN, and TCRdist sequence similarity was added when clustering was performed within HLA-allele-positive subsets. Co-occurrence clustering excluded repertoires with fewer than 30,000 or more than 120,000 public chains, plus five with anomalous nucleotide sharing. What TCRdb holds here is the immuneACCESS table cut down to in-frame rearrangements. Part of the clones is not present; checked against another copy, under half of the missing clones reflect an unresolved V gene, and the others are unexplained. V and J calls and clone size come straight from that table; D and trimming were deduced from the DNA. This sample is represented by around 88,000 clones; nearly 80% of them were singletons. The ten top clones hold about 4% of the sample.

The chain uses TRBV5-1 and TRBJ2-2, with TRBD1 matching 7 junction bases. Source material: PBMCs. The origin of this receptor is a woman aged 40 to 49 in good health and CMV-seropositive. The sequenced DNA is TGCGCCAGCAGGGCACTGGACCGGCCACAGGGGGGGGAGCTGTTTTTT. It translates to CASRALDRPQGGELFF.